This TCR beta chain was observed in a study of early T cells in non-severe SARS-CoV-2 infection. Attachment of unique molecular identifiers was made to individual cDNA molecules. Via MiXCR, TCRdb re-called the 5' RACE reads, giving one row per CDR3 protein. Of 70,000 or so distinct CDR3 sequences in the sample, roughly a tenth were seen once. Germline loops: CDR1 SQVTM, CDR2 ANQGSEA. The germline V and J ends were trimmed by 8 bases and 5 bases, with 18 bases remaining between them. The CDR3 consists of 13 residues. The sequencing here drew on whole blood, taken at baseline. The J gene is TRBJ2-5, the V gene TRBV29-1; D gene uncertain. This clonotype originated in an adult who was a healthcare worker with PCR-confirmed SARS-CoV-2 infection or an uninfected control (not recorded which). CDR3: CSLLGTGSETQYF. CDR3 in DNA: TGCAGCCTCCTTGGCACCGGGTCCGAGACCCAGTACTTC.